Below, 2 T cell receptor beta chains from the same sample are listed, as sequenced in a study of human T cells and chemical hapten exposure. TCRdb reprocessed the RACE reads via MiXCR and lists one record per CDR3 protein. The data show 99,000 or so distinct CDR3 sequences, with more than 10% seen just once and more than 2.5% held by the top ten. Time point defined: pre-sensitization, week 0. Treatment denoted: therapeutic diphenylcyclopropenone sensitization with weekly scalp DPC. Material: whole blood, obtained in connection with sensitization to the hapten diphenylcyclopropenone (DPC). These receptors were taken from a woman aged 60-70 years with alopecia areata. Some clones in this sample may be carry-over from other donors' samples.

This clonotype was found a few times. CDR3 in amino acids: CASSPPVTDTQYF. The CDR3 nucleotides are TGTGCCAGCTCACCACCGGTCACAGATACGCAGTATTTT. This rearrangement joins TRBV18 to TRBJ2-3, with no clear D. This CDR3 comprises 13 residues. Germline CDR1 is KGHSH and CDR2 is LQKENI. V shed 0 bases and J shed 2 bases, with 3 bases lying between them.

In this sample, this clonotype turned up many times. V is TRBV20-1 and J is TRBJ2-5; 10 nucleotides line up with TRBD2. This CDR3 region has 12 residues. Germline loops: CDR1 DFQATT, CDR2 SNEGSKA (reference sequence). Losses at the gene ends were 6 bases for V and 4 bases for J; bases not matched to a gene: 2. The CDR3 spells CSARTSGETQYF. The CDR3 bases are TGCAGTGCACGGACTAGCGGAGAGACCCAGTACTTC.